These T cell receptor beta chains were read from a single sample in a study of T cell changes during pregnancy in multiple sclerosis. The method was immunoSEQ multiplex PCR; TCRdb's version includes in-frame clones alone and lacks a portion of them. The table shows 25,000 to 35,000 clones, with less than 95% occurring only once. The sample in question was CD8+ T cells from peripheral blood mononuclear cells, obtained in the second trimester of pregnancy. Source of these receptors: a female donor with multiple sclerosis, enrolled in a pregnancy study. Both conserved end residues are part of each CDR3. D genes are given only for firm matches. Size is stated for part of the rows, as once, few or many counts, or as a class when the clone is expanded.

TRBJ2-3	TRBV11-2	-	-	TGTGCCAGCAGCTTATCGTGGCTAGTGCATACGCAGTATTTT	CASSLSWLVHTQYF
TRBJ2-3	TRBV4-1	TRBD2	-	TGCGCCAGCAGCCAAGTTGCTAGCGGGAGGCCAGATACGCAGTATTTT	CASSQVASGRPDTQYF
TRBJ2-7	TRBV7-2	-	-	TGTGCCAGCAGCCGTGGCCTACAGGCCTCCTACGAGCAGTACTTC	CASSRGLQASYEQYF
TRBJ1-1	TRBV6-6	TRBD1	-	TGTGCCAGCAGTTACTCGAGGGGGCACGTGAACACTGAAGCTTTCTTT	CASSYSRGHVNTEAFF
TRBJ2-7	TRBV6-5	TRBD2	-	TGTGCCAGCAGTTACGCAGCGGGAGGTCTAGAGCAGTACTTC	CASSYAAGGLEQYF
TRBJ1-2	TRBV27	TRBD1	-	TGTGCCAGCAAGCGGACAGGGATGTCGGGCTATGGCTACACCTTC	CASKRTGMSGYGYTF
TRBJ2-7	TRBV7-9	-	-	TGTGCCAGCGCCTCAGGGTACATGGCCTACGAGCAGTACTTC	CASASGYMAYEQYF
TRBJ2-4	TRBV21-1	-	-	TGTGCCAGCAGCTTTAAAGGGGTCAGGGGGGACCAGGACAAAAACATTCAGTACTTC	CASSFKGVRGDQDKNIQYF
TRBJ2-7	TRBV30	-	-	TGTGCCTGCGCCGGGGGCCGGGCGGGAGTGTACGAGCAGTACTTC	CACAGGRAGVYEQYF
TRBJ1-5	TRBV15	-	-	TGTGCCACCAGCACCACCGGACAGCTCAATCAGCCCCAGCATTTT	CATSTTGQLNQPQHF
TRBJ2-7	TRBV4-1	TRBD2	-	TGCGCCAGCAGCGTGGCTAGCGGGGGGTTCTACGAGCAGTACTTC	CASSVASGGFYEQYF
TRBJ2-1	TRBV2	TRBD2	once	TGTGCCAGCAGTGTATCTGCGGGGGGGAATGAGCAGTTCTTC	CASSVSAGGNEQFF
TRBJ2-5	TRBV27	-	-	TGTGCCAGCAGTTACGCCCGCCGGGAGCAGTACTTC	CASSYARREQYF
TRBJ1-1	TRBV27	-	-	TGTGCCAGCAGTTTACAAGGAGACGGTGAAGCTTTCTTT	CASSLQGDGEAFF
TRBJ1-1	TRBV7-2	-	-	TGTGCCAGCAGCAACATGGAGTGGTTGAACACTGAAGCTTTCTTT	CASSNMEWLNTEAFF
TRBJ2-2	TRBV5-4	TRBD1	-	TGTGCCAGCAGCCCGACAGGGGGCGGGGAGCTGTTTTTT	CASSPTGGGELFF
TRBJ2-3	TRBV4-1	TRBD2	-	TGCGCCAGCAGCCAAACGGGTAGCGGGAGGGACACAGATACGCAGTATTTT	CASSQTGSGRDTDTQYF
TRBJ2-7	TRBV9	TRBD1	-	TGTGCCAGCAGCGCTTATGGGACAGGCGAGCAGTACTTC	CASSAYGTGEQYF
TRBJ1-2	TRBV7-2	-	-	TGTGCCAGCAGCTTATATGCGGGACGGATAAACTATGGCTACACCTTC	CASSLYAGRINYGYTF
TRBJ2-3	TRBV27	TRBD2	-	TGTGCCAGCAGTTTTAGTGCGGGGGAGGTCACAGATACGCAGTATTTT	CASSFSAGEVTDTQYF
TRBJ1-2	TRBV11-2	-	-	TGTGCCAGCAGCAAAAATGTTTGGTTCGCCGGTGGCTACACCTTC	CASSKNVWFAGGYTF
TRBJ2-6	TRBV29-1	-	-	TGCAGCGTTGGAATAGGGACTTCCAGCTCTGGGGCCAACGTCCTGACTTTC	CSVGIGTSSSGANVLTF
TRBJ2-1	TRBV9	TRBD2	-	TGTGCCAGCAGTTTCAGCGGGAGGGCCGAGAATGAGCAGTTCTTC	CASSFSGRAENEQFF
TRBJ2-1	TRBV2	-	-	TGTGCCAGCAGTTCCAGGGGCCATGAGCAGTTCTTC	CASSSRGHEQFF
TRBJ2-7	TRBV10-3	-	once	TGTGCCATCAGTGAGTCGAAGAGGTTTCACGAGCAGTACTTC	CAISESKRFHEQYF
TRBJ2-7	TRBV27	TRBD1	-	TGTGCCAGCAGTTTAATTGGGGGACAGAGCTCCTACGAGCAGTACTTC	CASSLIGGQSSYEQYF
TRBJ2-7	TRBV5-1	-	-	TGCGCCAGCAGCTTGCCTACTAGTCTGGCATACGAGCAGTACTTC	CASSLPTSLAYEQYF
TRBJ1-1	TRBV6-1	-	-	TGTGCCAGCTCAAACAGGGACCGAGCTTTCTTT	CASSNRDRAFF
TRBJ2-7	TRBV5-6	-	once	TGTGCCAGCAGCTCCGAGGGTAACATATACGAGCAGTACTTC	CASSSEGNIYEQYF
TRBJ2-7	TRBV6-5	TRBD2	-	TGTGCCAGCAGTTACTCGCCTGGACTAGCGGTAACCGAGCAGTACTTC	CASSYSPGLAVTEQYF
TRBJ2-7	TRBV27	TRBD1	few	TGTGCCAGCAGGCCGGGACAGGGGGCCTACGAGCAGTACTTC	CASRPGQGAYEQYF
TRBJ2-7	TRBV5-6	TRBD1	-	TGTGCCAGCAGCTCGGGACAGAACCCCTACGAGCAGTACTTC	CASSSGQNPYEQYF
TRBJ2-3	TRBV6-4	-	few	TGTGCCAGCAGTGACTCGGCGGGAAGCACAGATACGCAGTATTTT	CASSDSAGSTDTQYF
TRBJ2-5	TRBV4-2	-	-	TGTGCCAGCAGCCAAGCTCCTAGCGAGAACAGGAGAGAGACCCAGTACTTC	CASSQAPSENRRETQYF
TRBJ2-1	TRBV7-8	TRBD2	-	TGTGCCAGCAGTTTGTACTTAGCGGGAGCTGGCAATGAGCAGTTCTTC	CASSLYLAGAGNEQFF
TRBJ2-2	TRBV11-2	TRBD1	-	TGTGCCAGCAGCTTTACCCGGACAGGGGGCGGGGAGCTGTTTTTT	CASSFTRTGGGELFF
TRBJ1-4	TRBV29-1	-	-	TGCAGCGTTGGTAGCTCAACTAATGAAAAACTGTTTTTT	CSVGSSTNEKLFF
TRBJ2-2	TRBV5-6	TRBD2	-	TGTGCCAGCAGCTTGTGGGGACTAGCGGGAAGACCCGGGGAGCTGTTTTTT	CASSLWGLAGRPGELFF
TRBJ2-5	TRBV13	-	-	TGTGCCAGCAGCCTGTCCATGGCGGCCCAGTACTTC	CASSLSMAAQYF
TRBJ2-5	TRBV4-1	TRBD1	-	TGCGCCAGCAGCGGACAGGGAGTAATGAAGACCCAGTACTTC	CASSGQGVMKTQYF
TRBJ1-4	TRBV4-1	-	-	TGCGCCAGCAGCCAAGTAGACTCGGGTCGGGAAAAACTGTTTTTT	CASSQVDSGREKLFF
TRBJ1-5	TRBV7-2	-	-	TGTGCCAGCAGCCGGCAGGTTTTCAATCAGCCCCAGCATTTT	CASSRQVFNQPQHF
TRBJ2-7	TRBV5-6	TRBD2	-	TGTGCCAGCAGCTTGGGGTGGACTAGGGACGAGCAGTACTTC	CASSLGWTRDEQYF
TRBJ1-2	TRBV9	-	-	TGTGCCAGCAGCGCGACTGAGGGGGAAAGGGCTGCTAACTATGGCTACACCTTC	CASSATEGERAANYGYTF
TRBJ2-1	TRBV7-3	-	-	TGTGCCAGCAGCACCTTACCCGGACTAAGCTACAATGAGCAGTTCTTC	CASSTLPGLSYNEQFF
TRBJ2-7	TRBV19	-	-	TGTGCCAGTAGTATAGCCCCCGGGAGAAACGAGCAGTACTTC	CASSIAPGRNEQYF
TRBJ1-1	TRBV9	-	-	TGTGCCAGCAGCCCGGGGAGCACTGAAGCTTTCTTT	CASSPGSTEAFF
TRBJ2-3	TRBV19	TRBD1	-	TGTGCCAGCAACCTCCAGGGGGCTCTCCTTTATTTT	CASNLQGALLYF
TRBJ2-1	TRBV13	TRBD2	-	TGTGCCAGCACCTCAGCTAGCGGGCGAAGCTCCTACAATGAGCAGTTCTTC	CASTSASGRSSYNEQFF
TRBJ2-3	TRBV5-6	TRBD2	-	TGTGCCAGCAGCTTGGTTAGCGGGAGTGGGACAGATACGCAGTATTTT	CASSLVSGSGTDTQYF
TRBJ2-3	TRBV7-3	TRBD2	-	TGTGCCAGCAGCTTAGCGGGAGCCCCCGATACGCAGTATTTT	CASSLAGAPDTQYF
TRBJ1-5	TRBV27	TRBD1	-	TGTGCCAGCAGCCAGACCACAGGGGGCAATCAGCCCCAGCATTTT	CASSQTTGGNQPQHF
TRBJ1-5	TRBV19	-	-	TGTGCCAGTAGTATAAAACCGAGTGGCAATCAGCCCCAGCATTTT	CASSIKPSGNQPQHF
TRBJ1-1	TRBV4-3	-	once	TGCGCCAGCAGCCCTTATGACAACGGAAACACTGAAGCTTTCTTT	CASSPYDNGNTEAFF
TRBJ1-4	TRBV18	-	-	TGTGCCAGCTCACCTCTGGGTTACGGAGGCGAAAAACTGTTTTTT	CASSPLGYGGEKLFF